The entry that follows covers one T cell receptor (beta chain) sequence. Its cognate antigen is unknown. These data are taken from a study of identical twins. Study findings and constraints: Twin-shared out-of-frame alpha sequences showed excess low generation probability.

MiXCR, applied by TCRdb to the 5' RACE reads, yields one record per CDR3 protein. The repertoire includes about 1.7 million distinct CDR3 sequences, about 32% of them detected once, and around 0.3% sits in the top ten. CDR1 and CDR2 from the germline V gene are SNHLY and FYNNEI. Trimming cost V 6 bases and J 0 bases, with 13 bases left between them. The CDR3 is 15 amino acids. This receptor was taken from a newborn girl in good health. The chain recombines TRBV2 with TRBJ2-3; perhaps TRBD2 as D (7 bases). The material sequenced was cord blood. The CDR3 region has the DNA TGTGCCAGCAGCGGGGGGCAGCCCAGCACAGATACGCAGTATTTT. Its translation is CASSGGQPSTDTQYF.